The 9 T cell receptor beta chains below were found in one sample sequenced in a study of T cells after yellow fever vaccination. TCRdb processed the 5' RACE reads anew with MiXCR; each CDR3 protein has one entry. The data contain roughly 350,000 distinct CDR3 sequences, 4.1% of them singletons. The specimen comprised PBMCs, sampled 5 days after the yellow fever booster vaccination. The receptors were sampled from a young man who received the YFV17D yellow fever vaccine.

The rearrangement links TRBV9 to TRBJ2-2, with a tentative D call TRBD1 (5 bases). V dropped 1 base and J dropped 5 bases, with 9 bases sitting between them. This CDR3 spans 14 amino acids. Germline values: CDR1 SGDLS, CDR2 YYNGEE. The CDR3 region is CASSVFKGTGELFF. DNA for the CDR3: TGTGCCAGCAGCGTATTTAAGGGGACCGGGGAGCTGTTTTTT. The full variable domain, in which reference TRBV9 and TRBJ2-2 provide the parts outside the CDR3, is DSGVTQTPKHLITATGQRVTLRCSPRSGDLSVYWYQQSLDQGLQFLIQYYNGEERAKGNILERFSAQQFPDLHSELNLSSLELGDSALYFCASSVFKGTGELFFGEGSRLTVL.

This chain connects TRBV7-2 to TRBJ1-2, with unresolved D. V lost 0 bases and J lost 4, with 6 bases in between. Germline lookup yields CDR1 SGHTA and CDR2 FQGNSA. The CDR3 covers 13 residues. This chain's CDR3 is CASSLALGYGYTF. DNA of the CDR3: TGTGCCAGCAGCTTAGCGCTCGGCTATGGCTACACCTTC.

This clonotype was seen a few times. This chain links TRBV7-2 with TRBJ2-7, with D unclear. The CDR3 has 13 amino acids. The germline CDR1 and CDR2 sequences are SGHTA and FQGNSA. V dropped 1 base and J dropped 3 bases, with 7 bases sitting between them. The CDR3 region has the DNA TGTGCCAGCAGCTTAGGACCGCACTACGAGCAGTACTTC. This encodes CASSLGPHYEQYF.

This clonotype was detected only a few times. This chain joins TRBV15 and TRBJ2-1; perhaps TRBD1 as D (5 bases). The CDR3 sequence is 14 residues long. Germline V gene lookup returns CDR1 LNHNV and CDR2 YYDKDF (reference sequence). The V and J ends lost 0 bases and 9 bases respectively, with 12 bases between them. This chain's CDR3 is CATSRDWTNTEQFF. Here the CDR3 DNA reads TGTGCCACCAGCAGAGATTGGACAAACACTGAGCAGTTCTTC.

The CDR3 loop reads CASSLVGGGDEQFF. In DNA form, the CDR3 reads TGTGCCAGCAGCTTAGTCGGGGGGGGCGATGAGCAGTTCTTC. V is TRBV11-2 and J is TRBJ2-1, with 8 positions matching TRBD2. This CDR3 is built from 14 residues. Germline V gene sequence: CDR1 SGHAT, CDR2 FQNNGV. V shed 1 base and J 8 bases; nucleotides not matched to a gene: 4.

This clonotype was seen more than once but under ten times. V is TRBV19 and J is TRBJ1-6; the match to TRBD1 covers 8 bases. J lost 9 bases, V lost 8 bases, and 3 bases had no gene match. Germline V CDR1 and CDR2: LNHDA, SQIVND (reference sequence). The CDR3 extends over 12 amino acids. The DNA for the CDR3 is TGTGCCAGTGGGCAGGGGGCTTCACCCCTCCACTTT. This encodes CASGQGASPLHF.

This clonotype was detected many times. The rearrangement uses TRBV4-1 and TRBJ1-1, with D possibly TRBD1 on 6 matching bases. The CDR3 covers 14 residues. Germline CDR1 reads MGHRA; CDR2 reads YSYEKL. Trimming took 3 bases from V and 2 from J, leaving 10 bases between them. The DNA of the CDR3 is TGCGCCAGCAGCCAGAGGGGGACCAACACTGAAGCTTTCTTT. Encoded protein: CASSQRGTNTEAFF.

This chain connects TRBV6-1 to TRBJ1-3; 10 bases fit TRBD1. The CDR3 consists of 15 residues. V shed 6 bases and J 3 bases; nucleotides not matched to a gene: 5. Germline-derived CDR1 and CDR2 are MNHNS and SASEGT. DNA for the CDR3: TGTGCCAGCAGCGACAGGGGGCAAGGTGGAAACACCATATATTTT. Translation: CASSDRGQGGNTIYF.

The sample holds a few counts of this clonotype. The chain uses TRBV7-2 and TRBJ2-1, with 8 nucleotides matching TRBD1. CDR1 is SGHTA and CDR2 is FQGNSA in the germline V gene. J lost 4 bases, V lost 5 bases, and 7 bases had no gene match. This CDR3 is built from 15 residues. CDR3 sequence (DNA): TGTGCCAGCAGCGTCGGGACAGGAGGGTACAATGAGCAGTTCTTC. This codes for CASSVGTGGYNEQFF.